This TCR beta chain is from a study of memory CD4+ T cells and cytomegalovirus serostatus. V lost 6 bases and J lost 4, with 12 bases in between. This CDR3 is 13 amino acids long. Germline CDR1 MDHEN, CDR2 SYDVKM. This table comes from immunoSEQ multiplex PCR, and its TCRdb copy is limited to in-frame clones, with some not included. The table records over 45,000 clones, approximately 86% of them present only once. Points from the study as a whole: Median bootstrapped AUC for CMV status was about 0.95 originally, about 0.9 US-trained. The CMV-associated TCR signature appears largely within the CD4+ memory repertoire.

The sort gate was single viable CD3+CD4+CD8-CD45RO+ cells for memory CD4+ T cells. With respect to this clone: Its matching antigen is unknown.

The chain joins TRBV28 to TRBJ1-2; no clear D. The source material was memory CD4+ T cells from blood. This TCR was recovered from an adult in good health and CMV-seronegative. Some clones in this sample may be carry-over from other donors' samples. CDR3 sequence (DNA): TGTGCCAGCAGCTCTCCGGAGCGCTATGGCTACACCTTC. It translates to CASSSPERYGYTF.